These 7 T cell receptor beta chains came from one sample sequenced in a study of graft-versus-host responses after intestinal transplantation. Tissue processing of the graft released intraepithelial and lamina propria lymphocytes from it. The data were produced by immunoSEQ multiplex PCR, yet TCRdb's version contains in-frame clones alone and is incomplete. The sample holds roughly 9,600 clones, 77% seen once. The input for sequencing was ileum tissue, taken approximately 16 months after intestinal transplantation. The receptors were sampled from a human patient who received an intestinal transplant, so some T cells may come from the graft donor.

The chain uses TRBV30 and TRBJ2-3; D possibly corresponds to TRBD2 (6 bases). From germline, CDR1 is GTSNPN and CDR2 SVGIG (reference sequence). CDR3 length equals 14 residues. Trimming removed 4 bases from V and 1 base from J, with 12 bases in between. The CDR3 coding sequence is TGTGCCTGGACTTTAGCGGTCGGCACAGATACGCAGTATTTT. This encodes CAWTLAVGTDTQYF.

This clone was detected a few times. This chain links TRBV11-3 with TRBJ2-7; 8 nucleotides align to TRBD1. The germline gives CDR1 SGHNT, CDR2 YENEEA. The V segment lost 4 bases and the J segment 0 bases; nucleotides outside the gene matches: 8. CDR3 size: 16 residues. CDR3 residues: CASSSYGTGYSYEQYF. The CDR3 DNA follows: TGTGCCAGCAGCTCCTACGGGACAGGATACTCCTACGAGCAGTACTTC.

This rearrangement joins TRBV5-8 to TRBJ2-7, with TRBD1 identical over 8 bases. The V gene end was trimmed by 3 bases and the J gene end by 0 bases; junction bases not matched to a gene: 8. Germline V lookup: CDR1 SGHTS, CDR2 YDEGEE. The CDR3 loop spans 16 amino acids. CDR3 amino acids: CASSSYGTGYSYEQYF. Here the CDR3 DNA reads TGTGCCAGCAGCTCCTACGGGACAGGATACTCCTACGAGCAGTACTTC.

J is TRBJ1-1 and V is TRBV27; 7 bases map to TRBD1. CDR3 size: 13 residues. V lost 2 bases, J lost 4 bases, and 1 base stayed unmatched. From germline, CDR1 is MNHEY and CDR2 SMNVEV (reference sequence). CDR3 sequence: CASSLGQATEAFF. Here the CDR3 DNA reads TGTGCCAGCAGTTTAGGACAGGCCACTGAAGCTTTCTTT.

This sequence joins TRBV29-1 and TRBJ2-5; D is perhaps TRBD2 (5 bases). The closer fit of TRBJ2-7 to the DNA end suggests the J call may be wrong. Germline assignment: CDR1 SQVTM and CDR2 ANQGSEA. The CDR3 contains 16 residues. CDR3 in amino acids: CSVADIGGLNSYEQYF. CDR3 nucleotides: TGCAGCGTTGCTGATATCGGCGGGCTCAACTCCTACGAGCAGTACTTC.

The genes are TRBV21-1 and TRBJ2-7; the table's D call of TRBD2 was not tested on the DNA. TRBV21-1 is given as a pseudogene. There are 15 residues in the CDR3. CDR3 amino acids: CASSKEGDRTYEQYF. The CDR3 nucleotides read TGTGCCAGCAGCAAGGAGGGAGACAGAACCTACGAGCAGTACTTC.

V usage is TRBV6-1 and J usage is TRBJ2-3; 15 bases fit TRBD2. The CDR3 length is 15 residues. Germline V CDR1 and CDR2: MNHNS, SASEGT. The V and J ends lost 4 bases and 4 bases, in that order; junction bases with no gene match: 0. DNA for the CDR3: TGTGCCAGCAGTGGGACTAGCGGGGGGGCAGATACGCAGTATTTT. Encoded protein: CASSGTSGGADTQYF.